These 31 T cell receptor beta chains came from one sample sequenced in a study of shared clonotypes between healthy human individuals. Naive CD8 cells lacked CD45RO, underwent positive selection for CCR7 and left out terminally differentiated effector memory CD45RA+ cells. This table comes from immunoSEQ multiplex PCR, and its TCRdb copy is limited to in-frame clones, with some not included. The data contain 1.5 million to 2.5 million clones, about 95% of them seen just once; the ten biggest clones take up 0.95% to 1.5%. Sequencing input: naive CD8+ T cells sorted from blood. These receptors all stem from a man in his late teens or twenties in good health.

The chain recombines TRBV6-5 with TRBJ2-2; D is uncertain. The CDR3 sequence is 14 residues long. V shed 2 bases and J shed 5 bases, with 9 bases lying between them. Germline V gene data show CDR1 as MNHEY and CDR2 as SVGAGI. The CDR3 reads CASSYGVQTGELFF. Here the CDR3 DNA reads TGTGCCAGCAGTTACGGGGTACAGACCGGGGAGCTGTTTTTT.

The chain employs TRBV5-4 and TRBJ2-5; D might be TRBD2 (6 bases). V lost 4 bases and J 4 bases, leaving 8 bases between the germline ends. CDR3 size: 12 residues. From germline, CDR1 is SGHNT and CDR2 YYREEE (reference sequence). CDR3 in amino acids: CASSNGRETQYF. The CDR3 DNA reads TGTGCCAGCAGCAACGGGAGAGAGACCCAGTACTTC.

This clone was found once. V and J are TRBV25-1 and TRBJ1-6; 8 bases are shared with TRBD1. The CDR3 has 14 amino acids. Trimming cost V 2 bases and J 6 bases; bases outside gene matches: 0. From germline, CDR1 is MGHDK and CDR2 SYGVNS. The CDR3 nucleotides read TGTGCCAGCAGTGAAGACAGGGGTAATTCACCCCTCCACTTT. Its protein is CASSEDRGNSPLHF.

This clone was seen more than once but under ten times. CDR3 residues: CAVGSPNSPLHF. CDR3 sequence (DNA): TGTGCTGTAGGATCCCCGAATTCACCCCTCCACTTT. The gene calls are TRBV7-9 and TRBJ1-6; no firm D call. Germline CDR1 and CDR2: SEHNR and FQNEAQ (reference sequence). The CDR3 is 12 residues long. The full variable domain, completed using reference TRBV7-9 and TRBJ1-6, is DTGVSQNPRHKITKRGQNVTFRCDPISEHNRLYWYRQTLGQGPEFLTYFQNEAQLEKSRLLSDRFSAERPKGSFSTLEIQRTEQGDSAMYLCAVGSPNSPLHFGNGTRLTVT.

This clone showed up just a few times. Other DNA sequences in the sample encode the same CDR3. The chain combines TRBV19 with TRBJ1-5; 10 bases are a match to TRBD1. Germline CDR1 is LNHDA and CDR2 is SQIVND (reference sequence). The CDR3 totals 14 residues. Unmatched junction bases numbered 3, after V lost 3 bases and J lost 7 bases. CDR3 loop: CASSIRDRGQPQHF. As DNA, the CDR3 is TGTGCCAGTAGTATCCGGGACAGGGGACAGCCCCAGCATTTT.

V gene TRBV11-2 combines with J gene TRBJ1-2; D is uncertain. With 8 bases removed from V and 0 bases from J, the gap between germline ends came to 13 bases. Looked up from germline, CDR1 is SGHAT and CDR2 is FQNNGV. The CDR3 loop spans 14 amino acids. The CDR3 is CASGSDGANYGYTF. CDR3 coding DNA: TGTGCCAGCGGCTCGGACGGTGCTAACTATGGCTACACCTTC.

This clone appeared a single time. The CDR3 DNA reads TGTGCCATCAGTGAGTGGGACCAAGAGACCCAGTACTTC. This gives the protein CAISEWDQETQYF. V and J are TRBV10-3 and TRBJ2-5; D not certain. The CDR3 has 13 residues. The germline CDR1 and CDR2 sequences are ENHRY and SYGVKD. V lost 1 base and J lost 0, with 3 bases in between.

This clone has only a few counts. J is TRBJ2-7 and V is TRBV27; D is uncertain. Trimming took off 3 bases at V and 6 bases at J, with 3 bases between the two ends. This CDR3 has 10 amino acids. CDR1 and CDR2 (germline): MNHEY, SMNVEV (reference sequence). The CDR3 nucleotides are TGTGCCAGCAGTTTCGGCGAGCAGTACTTC. Translated, it gives CASSFGEQYF.

This rearrangement joins TRBV6-1 to TRBJ2-1; 7 positions match TRBD2. This CDR3 has 11 residues. Germline V CDR1 and CDR2: MNHNS, SASEGT. The trim removed 5 bases at V and 10 bases at J, leaving 2 bases unmatched. The CDR3 loop reads CASSRAGEQFF. In DNA, the CDR3 is TGTGCCAGCAGTCGAGCGGGAGAGCAGTTCTTC.

This chain joins TRBV2 and TRBJ2-5, with D possibly TRBD2 on 5 matching bases. Trimming pared 10 bases from V and 5 bases from J, leaving 14 bases between. The CDR3 is 12 amino acids. CDR1 is SNHLY and CDR2 is FYNNEI in the germline V gene. CDR3 residues: CATLDYPETQYF. The CDR3 DNA reads TGTGCCACCCTAGACTATCCCGAGACCCAGTACTTC.

J is TRBJ2-1 and V is TRBV6-1; D is undetermined. Trimming took 7 bases from V and 1 from J, leaving 8 bases between them. This CDR3 is built from 13 residues. Per germline, CDR1 MNHNS and CDR2 SASEGT. In nucleotides, the CDR3 is TGTGCCAGCACTAAGGGTTCCTACAATGAGCAGTTCTTC. It codes for CASTKGSYNEQFF.

The genes are TRBV7-9 and TRBJ2-5; D may be TRBD1 (5 bases). The CDR3 consists of 15 residues. Germline loops: CDR1 SEHNR, CDR2 FQNEAQ (reference sequence). The ends were cut back, 5 bases at V and 5 bases at J, with 18 bases in the middle. This chain's CDR3 is CASSPTEGAGETQYF. The CDR3 nucleotides read TGTGCCAGCAGCCCAACAGAAGGGGCCGGGGAGACCCAGTACTTC.

This chain links TRBV9 with TRBJ1-1; D gene unclear. CDR1 is SGDLS and CDR2 is YYNGEE in the germline V gene. The CDR3 consists of 13 residues. Trimming shortened V by 0 bases and J by 9 bases, and 12 bases separated the two germline ends. Written as DNA, the CDR3 is TGTGCCAGCAGCGTAGGAATCGGTCCACAAGCTTTCTTT. It yields the protein CASSVGIGPQAFF.

V is TRBV7-2 and J is TRBJ1-3; TRBD1 is a possible D gene (5 bases). V was trimmed by 1 base and J by 6 bases, leaving 16 bases between them. Germline V gene data show CDR1 as SGHTA and CDR2 as FQGNSA. The CDR3 consists of 16 residues. The CDR3 loop reads CASSLEAPRETNTIYF. The CDR3 coding sequence is TGTGCCAGCAGCTTAGAAGCCCCCAGGGAAACAAACACCATATATTTT.

The V and J genes are TRBV30 and TRBJ1-1, with 7 bases lining up with TRBD1. The germline CDR1 and CDR2 sequences are GTSNPN and SVGIG (reference sequence). The CDR3 runs 15 residues. J was trimmed by 3 bases and V by 0 bases; bases with no gene match: 7. CDR3 coding DNA: TGTGCCTGGAGTGTAGTTAAAACAGGGGACACTGAAGCTTTCTTT. The encoded protein is CAWSVVKTGDTEAFF. Together with reference TRBV30 and TRBJ1-1, the CDR3 gives the full variable domain: SQTIHQWPATLVQPVGSPLSLECTVEGTSNPNLYWYRQAAGRGLQLLFYSVGIGQISSEVPQNLSASRPQDRQFILSSKKLLLSDSGFYLCAWSVVKTGDTEAFFGQGTRLTVV.

The rearrangement links TRBV2 to TRBJ2-7; 7 bases align to TRBD1. With V trimmed by 6 bases and J by 3 bases, 14 bases remained unmatched. The CDR3 length is 16 residues. Germline V gives CDR1 SNHLY, CDR2 FYNNEI. The CDR3 region has the DNA TGTGCCAGCAGCCAAGAGCCAGGGGGTCTAATCTACGAGCAGTACTTC. The encoded protein is CASSQEPGGLIYEQYF.

This clone has a single count. The chain uses TRBV2 and TRBJ2-3, with 9 bases aligning to TRBD1. The CDR3 loop spans 14 amino acids. Germline V gene lookup returns CDR1 SNHLY and CDR2 FYNNEI. After removal of 5 bases from V and 6 bases from J, the junction contained 6 bases not matched to a gene. CDR3 sequence reads: CASSKGQGLDTQYF. The CDR3 DNA sequence: TGTGCCAGCAGTAAAGGACAGGGGCTCGATACGCAGTATTTT.

This clone has a single count. The sample carries other DNA sequences with the same CDR3. The J gene is TRBJ1-1, the V gene TRBV28, with 7 positions matching TRBD1. The CDR3 length is 13 residues. Trimming took 6 bases from V and 4 from J; bases not matched to a gene: 5. Per germline, CDR1 MDHEN and CDR2 SYDVKM. The CDR3 region is CASSLRGPTEAFF. The CDR3 coding sequence is TGTGCCAGCAGCTTGAGGGGGCCCACTGAAGCTTTCTTT.

This chain connects TRBV27 to TRBJ2-2; D remains ambiguous. Germline CDR1 and CDR2: MNHEY and SMNVEV (reference sequence). CDR3 length equals 13 residues. Trimming stripped 2 bases from V and 6 bases from J, with 7 bases between. The CDR3 loop is CASSLMEPGELFF. The CDR3 DNA reads as TGTGCCAGCAGTTTAATGGAGCCCGGGGAGCTGTTTTTT.

Worth noting for this clone: The sample has other DNA sequences that encode this CDR3 too. The chain joins TRBV10-3 to TRBJ1-3; D unresolved. This CDR3 region has 13 residues. V was cut by 3 bases and J by 1 base, with 4 bases left in between. Germline assignment: CDR1 ENHRY and CDR2 SYGVKD. The CDR3 DNA sequence: TGTGCCATCAGTGATGCTTCTGGAAACACCATATATTTT. This translates into CAISDASGNTIYF.

The chain employs TRBV6-6 and TRBJ2-7; tentative D call: TRBD1 (5 bases). Germline V gene data show CDR1 as MNHNY and CDR2 as SVGAGI (reference sequence). The CDR3 has 13 residues. V was shortened by 6 bases and J by 2 bases, with 11 bases between the two germline ends. CDR3 sequence reads: CASSPRDTYEQYF. DNA of the CDR3: TGTGCCAGCAGCCCCAGGGATACCTACGAGCAGTACTTC.

The chain is built from TRBV6-5 and TRBJ2-7; TRBD1 agrees at 12 bases. The CDR3 extends over 14 amino acids. V lost 0 bases and J lost 8; bases outside the gene matches: 2. Germline CDR1 MNHEY, CDR2 SVGAGI. The chain's CDR3 is CASSYSGTGGKQYF. CDR3 coding DNA: TGTGCCAGCAGTTACTCCGGGACAGGGGGCAAGCAGTACTTC.

On this clone: Other nucleotide sequences from this sample produce the same CDR3. The rearrangement joins TRBV6-5 to TRBJ2-5, with D hard to call. The CDR3 length is 12 residues. Germline V gives CDR1 MNHEY, CDR2 SVGAGI. V dropped 0 bases and J dropped 5 bases, with 4 bases sitting between them. CDR3 loop: CASSYSGETQYF. DNA for the CDR3: TGTGCCAGCAGTTACTCGGGCGAGACCCAGTACTTC.

The chain couples TRBV29-1 to TRBJ2-1; 7 bases map to TRBD2. The V and J ends lost 3 bases and 8 bases, in that order; junction bases with no gene match: 22. This CDR3 comprises 18 residues. Per germline, CDR1 SQVTM and CDR2 ANQGSEA. CDR3 sequence reads: CSVEGGYAGVFVQYEQFF. Here the CDR3 DNA reads TGCAGCGTTGAGGGCGGTTATGCGGGAGTCTTTGTACAGTATGAGCAGTTCTTC.

V and J are TRBV29-1 and TRBJ2-5; a possible D gene is TRBD2 (6 bases). Germline V gene sequence: CDR1 SQVTM, CDR2 ANQGSEA. V lost 7 bases and J lost 3, with 15 bases in between. The CDR3 loop spans 13 amino acids. CDR3 in DNA: TGCAGCGCCTTGAGATCGGGGGAAGAGACCCAGTACTTC. This codes for CSALRSGEETQYF.

This chain links TRBV9 with TRBJ1-2, with TRBD1 as a possible D gene (5 bases). Trimming took 1 base from V and 8 from J, leaving 18 bases between them. CDR1 SGDLS and CDR2 YYNGEE come from the germline V gene. The CDR3 spans 15 residues. The CDR3 DNA follows: TGTGCCAGCAGCGTACCCGGGTACGGGGCAGAAGGCTACACCTTC. Translation: CASSVPGYGAEGYTF.

The rearrangement joins TRBV5-6 to TRBJ2-3; TRBD1 matches 9 bases. V was clipped by 4 bases and J by 4 bases; unmatched bases: 13. The CDR3 consists of 17 residues. The germline CDR1 and CDR2 sequences are SGHDT and YYEEEE. CDR3 nucleotides: TGTGCCAGCAGCACCCGCGGGACAGGGATAGGCGCAGATACGCAGTATTTT. Amino acids: CASSTRGTGIGADTQYF.

The rearrangement uses TRBV6-5 and TRBJ2-7; 7 bases match TRBD2. Germline-derived CDR1 and CDR2 are MNHEY and SVGAGI. CDR3 length equals 14 residues. The V and J ends lost 6 bases and 4 bases, in that order; junction bases with no gene match: 9. The CDR3 region has the DNA TGTGCCAGCAGCCGAGCAGGGAGGGCTTACGAGCAGTACTTC. Translating gives CASSRAGRAYEQYF.

This rearrangement joins TRBV11-2 to TRBJ2-7, with TRBD1 matching 10 bases. Germline V gene sequence: CDR1 SGHAT, CDR2 FQNNGV. This CDR3 comprises 14 residues. Germline trimming cut 5 bases from V and 2 bases from J; bases unmatched to any gene: 3. Here the CDR3 DNA reads TGTGCCAGCAGCCTGACAGGGGGCACCTACGAGCAGTACTTC. Protein product: CASSLTGGTYEQYF.

Concerning this clone itself: The sample has other DNA sequences that encode this CDR3 too. The V gene is TRBV11-2, the J gene TRBJ2-7; tentative D call: TRBD2 (5 bases). CDR3 length: 13 residues. Trimming removed 1 base at V and 4 bases at J, with 8 bases between. CDR1 is SGHAT and CDR2 is FQNNGV in the germline V gene. CDR3 in DNA: TGTGCCAGCAGCTTAGGAGGGATTTACGAGCAGTACTTC. It is translated as CASSLGGIYEQYF.

The V call is TRBV6-5, the J call TRBJ1-1; possible D gene TRBD1, 5 bases. In germline, CDR1 is MNHEY, CDR2 SVGAGI. Trimming took 0 bases from V and 4 from J, leaving 12 bases between them. The CDR3 is 15 amino acids. The CDR3 here is CASSYSNGGGTEAFF. The CDR3 DNA reads TGTGCCAGCAGTTACTCGAACGGGGGAGGCACTGAAGCTTTCTTT.